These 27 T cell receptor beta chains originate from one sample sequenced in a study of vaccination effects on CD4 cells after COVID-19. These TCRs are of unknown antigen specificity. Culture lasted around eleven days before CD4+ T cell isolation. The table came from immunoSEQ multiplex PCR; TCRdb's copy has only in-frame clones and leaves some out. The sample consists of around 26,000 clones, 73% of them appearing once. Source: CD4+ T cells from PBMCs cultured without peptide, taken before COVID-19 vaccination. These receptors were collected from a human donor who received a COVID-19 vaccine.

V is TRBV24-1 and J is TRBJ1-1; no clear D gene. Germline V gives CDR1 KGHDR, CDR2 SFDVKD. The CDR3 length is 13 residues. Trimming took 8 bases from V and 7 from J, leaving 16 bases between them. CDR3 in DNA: TGTGCCACCACCCCAGGTGCCTCGGGTGAAGCTTTCTTT. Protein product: CATTPGASGEAFF.

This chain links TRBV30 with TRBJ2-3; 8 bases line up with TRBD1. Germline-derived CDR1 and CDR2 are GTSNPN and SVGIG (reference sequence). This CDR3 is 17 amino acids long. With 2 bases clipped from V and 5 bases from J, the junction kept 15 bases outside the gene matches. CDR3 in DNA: TGTGCCTGGAGTTCAAAAAAGACAGGGGCGCCCGGAGATACGCAGTATTTT. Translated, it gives CAWSSKKTGAPGDTQYF.

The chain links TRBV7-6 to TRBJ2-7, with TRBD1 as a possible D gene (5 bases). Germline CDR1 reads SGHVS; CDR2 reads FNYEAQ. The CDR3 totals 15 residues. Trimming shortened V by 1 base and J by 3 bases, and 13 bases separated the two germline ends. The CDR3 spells CASSLELGQGYEQYF. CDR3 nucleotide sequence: TGTGCCAGCAGCTTAGAGTTGGGGCAGGGCTACGAGCAGTACTTC.

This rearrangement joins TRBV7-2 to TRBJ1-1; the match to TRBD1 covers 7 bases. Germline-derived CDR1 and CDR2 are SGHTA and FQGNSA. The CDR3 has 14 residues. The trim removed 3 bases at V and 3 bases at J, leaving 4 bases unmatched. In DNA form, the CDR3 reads TGTGCCAGCAGCTTCGACAGGGTAGACACTGAAGCTTTCTTT. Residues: CASSFDRVDTEAFF.

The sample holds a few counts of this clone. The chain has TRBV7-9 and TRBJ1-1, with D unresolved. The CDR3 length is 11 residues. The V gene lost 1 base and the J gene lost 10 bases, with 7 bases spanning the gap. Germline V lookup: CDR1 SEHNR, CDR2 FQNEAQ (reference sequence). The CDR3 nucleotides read TGTGCCAGCAGCTTAGTCTTGGGAGCTTTCTTT. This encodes CASSLVLGAFF. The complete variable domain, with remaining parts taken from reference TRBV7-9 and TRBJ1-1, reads DTGVSQNPRHKITKRGQNVTFRCDPISEHNRLYWYRQTLGQGPEFLTYFQNEAQLEKSRLLSDRFSAERPKGSFSTLEIQRTEQGDSAMYLCASSLVLGAFFGQGTRLTVV.

The CDR3 is CASSPRTGGWNTIYF. The CDR3 DNA sequence: TGTGCCAGCAGTCCCCGGACAGGGGGCTGGAACACCATATATTTT. The chain employs TRBV6-5 and TRBJ1-3; 11 bases are shared with TRBD1. CDR1 is MNHEY and CDR2 is SVGAGI in the germline V gene. V lost 5 bases to trimming and J lost 7 bases; unmatched junction nucleotides: 7. The CDR3 covers 15 residues.

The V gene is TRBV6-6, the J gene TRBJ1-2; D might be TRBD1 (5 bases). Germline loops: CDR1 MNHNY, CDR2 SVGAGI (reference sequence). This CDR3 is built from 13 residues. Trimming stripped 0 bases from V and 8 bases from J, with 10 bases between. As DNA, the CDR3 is TGTGCCAGCAGTTACTCGAAGGGACCGGGCTACACCTTC. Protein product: CASSYSKGPGYTF.

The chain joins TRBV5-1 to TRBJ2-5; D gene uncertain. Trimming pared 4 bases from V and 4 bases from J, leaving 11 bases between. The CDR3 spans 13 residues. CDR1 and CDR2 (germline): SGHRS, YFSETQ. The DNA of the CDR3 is TGCGCCAGCAGCCCCCCCTCGCGAGAGACCCAGTACTTC. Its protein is CASSPPSRETQYF.

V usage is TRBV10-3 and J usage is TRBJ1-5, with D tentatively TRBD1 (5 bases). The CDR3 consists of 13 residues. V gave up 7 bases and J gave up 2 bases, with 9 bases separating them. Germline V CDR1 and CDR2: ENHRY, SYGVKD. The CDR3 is CAIMQGRNQPQHF. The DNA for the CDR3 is TGTGCCATCATGCAGGGACGCAATCAGCCCCAGCATTTT.

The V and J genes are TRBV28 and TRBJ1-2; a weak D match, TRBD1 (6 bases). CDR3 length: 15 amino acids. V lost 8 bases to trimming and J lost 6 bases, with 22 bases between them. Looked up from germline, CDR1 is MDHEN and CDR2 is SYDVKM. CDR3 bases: TGTGCCAGCTCGAACGAGGGGGAGGGACGTAATGGCTACACCTTC. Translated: CASSNEGEGRNGYTF.

CDR3 sequence: CASSPPQGGLNTEAFF. As DNA, the CDR3 is TGTGCCAGCAGTCCACCCCAGGGGGGATTGAACACTGAAGCTTTCTTT. V is TRBV28 and J is TRBJ1-1, with 7 bases that match TRBD1. This CDR3 contains 16 residues. Germline values: CDR1 MDHEN, CDR2 SYDVKM. V was pared by 5 bases and J by 0 bases, with 9 bases of the junction left unmatched.

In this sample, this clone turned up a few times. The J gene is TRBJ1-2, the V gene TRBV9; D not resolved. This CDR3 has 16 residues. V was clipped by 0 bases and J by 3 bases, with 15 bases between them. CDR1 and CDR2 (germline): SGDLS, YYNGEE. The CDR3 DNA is TGTGCCAGCAGCGTAGAGGGCAGGCCCACTTACTATGGCTACACCTTC. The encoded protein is CASSVEGRPTYYGYTF.

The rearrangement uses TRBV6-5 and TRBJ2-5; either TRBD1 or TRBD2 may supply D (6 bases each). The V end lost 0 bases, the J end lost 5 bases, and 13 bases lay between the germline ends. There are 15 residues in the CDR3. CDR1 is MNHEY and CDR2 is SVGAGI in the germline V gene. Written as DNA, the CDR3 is TGTGCCAGCAGTTACTCCGGGGGCAGGGCGGAGACCCAGTACTTC. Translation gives CASSYSGGRAETQYF.

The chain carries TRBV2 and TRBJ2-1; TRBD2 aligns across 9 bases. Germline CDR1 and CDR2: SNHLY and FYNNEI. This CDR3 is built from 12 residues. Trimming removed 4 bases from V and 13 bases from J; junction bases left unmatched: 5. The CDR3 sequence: CASSGRTSVQFF. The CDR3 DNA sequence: TGTGCCAGCAGTGGTAGGACTAGCGTACAGTTCTTC. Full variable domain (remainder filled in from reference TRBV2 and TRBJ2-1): EPEVTQTPSHQVTQMGQEVILRCVPISNHLYFYWYRQILGQKVEFLVSFYNNEISEKSEIFDDQFSVERPDGSNFTLKIRSTKLEDSAMYFCASSGRTSVQFFGPGTRLTVL.

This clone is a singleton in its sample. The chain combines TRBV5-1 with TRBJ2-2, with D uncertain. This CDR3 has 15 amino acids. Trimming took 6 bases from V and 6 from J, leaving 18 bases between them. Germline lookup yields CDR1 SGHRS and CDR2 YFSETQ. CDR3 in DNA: TGCGCCAGCACCTCCTTGAGAGTTCAAGCCGGGGAGCTGTTTTTT. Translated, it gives CASTSLRVQAGELFF. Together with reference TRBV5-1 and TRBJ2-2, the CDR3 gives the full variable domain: KAGVTQTPRYLIKTRGQQVTLSCSPISGHRSVSWYQQTPGQGLQFLFEYFSETQRNKGNFPGRFSGRQFSNSRSEMNVSTLELGDSALYLCASTSLRVQAGELFFGEGSRLTVL.

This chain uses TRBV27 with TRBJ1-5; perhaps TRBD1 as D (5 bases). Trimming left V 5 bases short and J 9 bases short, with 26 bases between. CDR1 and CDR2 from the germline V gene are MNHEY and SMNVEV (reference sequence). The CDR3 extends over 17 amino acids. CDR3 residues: CASSPQRGWKGNRPQHF. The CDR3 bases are TGTGCCAGCAGTCCTCAACGGGGGTGGAAGGGGAATAGGCCCCAGCATTTT.

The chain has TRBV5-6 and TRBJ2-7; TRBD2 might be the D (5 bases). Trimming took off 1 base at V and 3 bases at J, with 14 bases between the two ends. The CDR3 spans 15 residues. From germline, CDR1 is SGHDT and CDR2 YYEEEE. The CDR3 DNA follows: TGTGCCAGCAGCTTGCGAGGGCTGGGGAACTACGAGCAGTACTTC. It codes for CASSLRGLGNYEQYF.

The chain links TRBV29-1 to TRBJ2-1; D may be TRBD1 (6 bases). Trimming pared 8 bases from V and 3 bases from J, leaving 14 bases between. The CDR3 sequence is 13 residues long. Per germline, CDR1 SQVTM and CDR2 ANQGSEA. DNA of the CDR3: TGCAGCAGTGAAGGACAGTACTACAATGAGCAGTTCTTC. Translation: CSSEGQYYNEQFF.

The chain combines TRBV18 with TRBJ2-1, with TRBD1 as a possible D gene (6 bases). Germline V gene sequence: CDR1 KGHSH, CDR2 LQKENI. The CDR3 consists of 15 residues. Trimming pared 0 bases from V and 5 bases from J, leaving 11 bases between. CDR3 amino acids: CASSPPNRAHNEQFF. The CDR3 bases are TGTGCCAGCTCACCACCGAACAGGGCTCACAATGAGCAGTTCTTC.

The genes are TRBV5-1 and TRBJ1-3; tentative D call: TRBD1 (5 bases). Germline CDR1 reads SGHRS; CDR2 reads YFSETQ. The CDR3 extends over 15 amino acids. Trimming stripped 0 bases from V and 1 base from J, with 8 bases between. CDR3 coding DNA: TGCGCCAGCAGCTTGGGGGGCAGTTCTGGAAACACCATATATTTT. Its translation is CASSLGGSSGNTIYF. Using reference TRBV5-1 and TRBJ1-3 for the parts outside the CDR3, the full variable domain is KAGVTQTPRYLIKTRGQQVTLSCSPISGHRSVSWYQQTPGQGLQFLFEYFSETQRNKGNFPGRFSGRQFSNSRSEMNVSTLELGDSALYLCASSLGGSSGNTIYFGEGSWLTVV.

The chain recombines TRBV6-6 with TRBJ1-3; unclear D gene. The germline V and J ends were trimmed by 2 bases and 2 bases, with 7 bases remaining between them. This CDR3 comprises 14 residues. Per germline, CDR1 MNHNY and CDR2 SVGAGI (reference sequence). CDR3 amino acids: CASSYVGAGNTIYF. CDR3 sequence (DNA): TGTGCCAGCAGTTACGTGGGTGCTGGAAACACCATATATTTT.

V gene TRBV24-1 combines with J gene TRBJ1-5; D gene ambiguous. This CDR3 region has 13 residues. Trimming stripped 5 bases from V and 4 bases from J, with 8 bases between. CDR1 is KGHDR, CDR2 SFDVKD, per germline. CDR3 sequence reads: CATSADGNQPQHF. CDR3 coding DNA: TGTGCCACCAGTGCCGACGGAAATCAGCCCCAGCATTTT.

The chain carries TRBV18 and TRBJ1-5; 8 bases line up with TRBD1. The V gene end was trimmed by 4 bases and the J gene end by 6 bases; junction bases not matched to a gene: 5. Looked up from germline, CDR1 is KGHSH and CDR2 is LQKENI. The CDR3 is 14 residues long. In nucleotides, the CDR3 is TGTGCCAGCTCACGAACAGGGGGGCCTCAGCCCCAGCATTTT. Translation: CASSRTGGPQPQHF.

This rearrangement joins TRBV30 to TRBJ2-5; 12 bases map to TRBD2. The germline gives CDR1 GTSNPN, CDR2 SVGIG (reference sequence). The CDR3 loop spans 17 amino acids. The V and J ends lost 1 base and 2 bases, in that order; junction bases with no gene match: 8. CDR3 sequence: CAWSGARTSGTQETQYF. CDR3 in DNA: TGTGCCTGGAGTGGGGCCCGGACTAGCGGGACGCAAGAGACCCAGTACTTC. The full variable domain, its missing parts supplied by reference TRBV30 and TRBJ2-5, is SQTIHQWPATLVQPVGSPLSLECTVEGTSNPNLYWYRQAAGRGLQLLFYSVGIGQISSEVPQNLSASRPQDRQFILSSKKLLLSDSGFYLCAWSGARTSGTQETQYFGPGTRLLVL.

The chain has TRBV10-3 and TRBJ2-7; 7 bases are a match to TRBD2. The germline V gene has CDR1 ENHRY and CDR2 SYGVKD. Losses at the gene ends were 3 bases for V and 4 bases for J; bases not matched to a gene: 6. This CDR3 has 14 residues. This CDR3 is CAISDRQRGYEQYF. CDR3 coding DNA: TGTGCCATCAGTGATCGCCAGCGGGGTTACGAGCAGTACTTC.

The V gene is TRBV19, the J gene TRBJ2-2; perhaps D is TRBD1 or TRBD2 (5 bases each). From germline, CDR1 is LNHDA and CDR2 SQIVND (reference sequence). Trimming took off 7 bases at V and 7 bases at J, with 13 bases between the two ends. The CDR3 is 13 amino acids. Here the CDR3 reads CASNAMGDGELFF. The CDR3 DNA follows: TGTGCCAGTAACGCCATGGGGGACGGGGAGCTGTTTTTT.

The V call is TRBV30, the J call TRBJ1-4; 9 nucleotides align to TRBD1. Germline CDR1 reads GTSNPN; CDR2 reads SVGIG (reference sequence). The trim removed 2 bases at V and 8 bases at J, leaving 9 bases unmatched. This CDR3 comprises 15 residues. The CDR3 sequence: CAWSLNRGQTEKLFF. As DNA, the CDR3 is TGTGCCTGGAGTCTAAACAGGGGGCAAACAGAAAAACTGTTTTTT.